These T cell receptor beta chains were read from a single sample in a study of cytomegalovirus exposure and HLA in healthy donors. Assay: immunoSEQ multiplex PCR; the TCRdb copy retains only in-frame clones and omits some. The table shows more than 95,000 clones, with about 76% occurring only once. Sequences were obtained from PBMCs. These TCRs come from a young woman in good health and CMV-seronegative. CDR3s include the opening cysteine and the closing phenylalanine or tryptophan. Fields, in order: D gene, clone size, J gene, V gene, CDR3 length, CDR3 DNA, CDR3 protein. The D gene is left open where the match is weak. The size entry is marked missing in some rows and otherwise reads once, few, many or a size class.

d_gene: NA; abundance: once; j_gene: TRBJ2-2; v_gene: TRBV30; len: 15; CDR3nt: TGTGCCTGGAAGCGCCCGGACACTAACACCGGGGAGCTGTTTTTT; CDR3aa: CAWKRPDTNTGELFF
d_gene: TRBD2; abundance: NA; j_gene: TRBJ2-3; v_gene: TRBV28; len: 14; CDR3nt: TGTGCCAGCAGCCCAACTAGCGTGAAAGATACGCAGTATTTT; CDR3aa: CASSPTSVKDTQYF
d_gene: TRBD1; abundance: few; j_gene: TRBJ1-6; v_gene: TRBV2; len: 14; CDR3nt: TGTGCCAGCACCCCCGGGACAGGGACTTCACCCCTCCACTTT; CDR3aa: CASTPGTGTSPLHF
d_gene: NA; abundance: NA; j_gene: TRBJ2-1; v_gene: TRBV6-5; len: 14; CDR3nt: TGTGCCAGCAGTACAGGGAGCTCCTACAATGAGCAGTTCTTC; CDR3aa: CASSTGSSYNEQFF
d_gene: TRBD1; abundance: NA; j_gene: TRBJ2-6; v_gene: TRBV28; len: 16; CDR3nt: TGTGCCAGCAGTTTAAGACAGGGGTTGGGGGCCAACGTCCTGACTTTC; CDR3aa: CASSLRQGLGANVLTF
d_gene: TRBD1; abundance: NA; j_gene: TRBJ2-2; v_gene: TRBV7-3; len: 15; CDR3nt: TGTGCCAGCAGCTCCAACAGGGGGCGCACCGGGGAGCTGTTTTTT; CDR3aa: CASSSNRGRTGELFF
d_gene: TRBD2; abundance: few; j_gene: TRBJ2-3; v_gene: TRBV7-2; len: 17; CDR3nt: TGTGCCAGCAGCTTCCGACTAGCGGGTACTAGCACAGATACGCAGTATTTT; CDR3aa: CASSFRLAGTSTDTQYF
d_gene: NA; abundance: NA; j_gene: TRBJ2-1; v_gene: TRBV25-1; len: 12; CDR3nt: TGTGCCAGCAGTGAATATCTCCCTGAGCAGTTCTTC; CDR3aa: CASSEYLPEQFF
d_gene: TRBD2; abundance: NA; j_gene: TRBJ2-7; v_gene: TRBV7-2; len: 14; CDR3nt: TGTGCCAGCAGCCCGACTAGCATCGGCCACGAGCAGTACTTC; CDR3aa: CASSPTSIGHEQYF
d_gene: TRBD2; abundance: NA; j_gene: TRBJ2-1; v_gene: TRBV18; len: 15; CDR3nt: TGTGCCAGCTCACCCTTTAGCGGGAGGGGCTATGAGCAGTTCTTC; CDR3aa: CASSPFSGRGYEQFF
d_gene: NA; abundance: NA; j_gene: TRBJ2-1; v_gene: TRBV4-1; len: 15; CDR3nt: TGCGCCAGCAGCCAGGGGGGAGAACTGGGGGATGAGCAGTTCTTC; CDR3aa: CASSQGGELGDEQFF
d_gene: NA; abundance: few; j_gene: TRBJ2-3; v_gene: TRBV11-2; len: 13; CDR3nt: TGTGCCAGCAGCTTACTACGATCGGATACGCAGTATTTT; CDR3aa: CASSLLRSDTQYF
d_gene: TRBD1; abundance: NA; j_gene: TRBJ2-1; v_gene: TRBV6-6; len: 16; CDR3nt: TGTGCCAGCTCTGACCCCTCAGGGGGCTCCTACAATGAGCAGTTCTTC; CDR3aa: CASSDPSGGSYNEQFF
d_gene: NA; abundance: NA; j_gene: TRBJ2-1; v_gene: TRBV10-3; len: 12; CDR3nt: TGTGCCATCAGTGTGACAGCTAATGAGCAGTTCTTC; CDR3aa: CAISVTANEQFF
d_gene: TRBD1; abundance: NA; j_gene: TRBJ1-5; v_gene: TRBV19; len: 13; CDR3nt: TGTGCCAGTAGGGGACAGGGCGCTCAGCCCCAGCATTTT; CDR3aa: CASRGQGAQPQHF
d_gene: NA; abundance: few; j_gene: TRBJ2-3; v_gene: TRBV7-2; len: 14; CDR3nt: TGTGCCAGCAGCTATCAACGAGGCACAGATACGCAGTATTTT; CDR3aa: CASSYQRGTDTQYF
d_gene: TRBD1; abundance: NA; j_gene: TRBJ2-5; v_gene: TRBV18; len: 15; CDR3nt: TGTGCCAGCTCACCACCTACAGGGGGGCAGGAGACCCAGTACTTC; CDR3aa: CASSPPTGGQETQYF
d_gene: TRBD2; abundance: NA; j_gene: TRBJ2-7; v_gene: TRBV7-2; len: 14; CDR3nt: TGTGCCAGCAGCCGGACTAGCGGGAGGTACGAGCAGTACTTC; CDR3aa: CASSRTSGRYEQYF
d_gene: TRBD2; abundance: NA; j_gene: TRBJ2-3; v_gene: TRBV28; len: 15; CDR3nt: TGTGCCAGCAGCCCTTCTAGCGGGAGTTCAGATACGCAGTATTTT; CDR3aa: CASSPSSGSSDTQYF
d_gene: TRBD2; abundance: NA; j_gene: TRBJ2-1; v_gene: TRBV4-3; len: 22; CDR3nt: TGCGCCAGCAGCCAAGATCTGACGACTAGTGGGAGACTAGCGGGAGGACCCAATGAGCAGTTCTTC; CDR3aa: CASSQDLTTSGRLAGGPNEQFF
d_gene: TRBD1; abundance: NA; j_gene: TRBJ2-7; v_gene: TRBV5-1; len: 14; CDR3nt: TGCGCCAGCAGCTTCCGGGACAGGGGACGCGAGCAGTACTTC; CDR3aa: CASSFRDRGREQYF
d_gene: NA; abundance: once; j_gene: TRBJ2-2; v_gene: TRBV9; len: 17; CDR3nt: TGTGCCAGCAGCGTAGCTCCTTCTTCCCGACTAGCCGGGGAGCTGTTTTTT; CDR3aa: CASSVAPSSRLAGELFF
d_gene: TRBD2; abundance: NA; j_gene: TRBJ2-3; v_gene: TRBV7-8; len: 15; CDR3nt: TGTGCCAGCAGCGAGACTAGCGGGATCACAGATACGCAGTATTTT; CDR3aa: CASSETSGITDTQYF
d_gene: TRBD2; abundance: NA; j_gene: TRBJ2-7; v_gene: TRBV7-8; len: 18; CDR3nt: TGTGCCAGCAGCTTCGTAACCGGGGGACTAGCGGGAGGATACGAGCAGTACTTC; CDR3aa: CASSFVTGGLAGGYEQYF
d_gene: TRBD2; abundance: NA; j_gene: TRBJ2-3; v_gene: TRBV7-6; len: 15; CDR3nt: TGTGCCAGCAGCTTAGCGCCTACTAGCGGTGATACGCAGTATTTT; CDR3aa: CASSLAPTSGDTQYF
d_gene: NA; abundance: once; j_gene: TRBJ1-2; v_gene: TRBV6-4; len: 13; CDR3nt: TGTGCCAGCAGTGAAACAGCTAACTATGGCTACACCTTC; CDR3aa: CASSETANYGYTF
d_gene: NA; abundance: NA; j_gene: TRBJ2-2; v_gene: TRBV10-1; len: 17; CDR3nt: TGCGCCAGCAGTGGAGGGAGCGGAAACCCCCACACCGGGGAGCTGTTTTTT; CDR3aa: CASSGGSGNPHTGELFF
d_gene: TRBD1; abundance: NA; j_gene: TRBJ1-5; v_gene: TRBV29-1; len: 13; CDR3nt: TGCAGCGTTGCCCAGGGGGCAGGTCAGCCCCAGCATTTT; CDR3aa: CSVAQGAGQPQHF
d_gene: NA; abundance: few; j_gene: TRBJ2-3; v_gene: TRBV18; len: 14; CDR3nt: TGTGCCAGCTCACCACCCGGGTTAGCAGATACGCAGTATTTT; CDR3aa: CASSPPGLADTQYF
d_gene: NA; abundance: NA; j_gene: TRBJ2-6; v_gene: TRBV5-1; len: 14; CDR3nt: TGCGCCAGCAGCTTGGGGACTCGGGCCAACGTCCTGACTTTC; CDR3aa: CASSLGTRANVLTF
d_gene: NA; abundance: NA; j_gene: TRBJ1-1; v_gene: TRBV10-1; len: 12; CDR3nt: TGCGCCAGCAGTGAGCCGGGTTCGGGAGCTTTCTTT; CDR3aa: CASSEPGSGAFF
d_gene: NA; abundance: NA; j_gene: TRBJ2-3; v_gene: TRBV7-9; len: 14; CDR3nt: TGTGCCAGCAGCTTAGGGCCCAGCACAGATACGCAGTATTTT; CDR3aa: CASSLGPSTDTQYF
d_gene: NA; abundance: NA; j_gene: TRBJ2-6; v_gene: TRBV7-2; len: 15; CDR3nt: TGTGCCAGCAGCTTCAGGGGCTCTGGGGCCAACGTCCTGACTTTC; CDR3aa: CASSFRGSGANVLTF
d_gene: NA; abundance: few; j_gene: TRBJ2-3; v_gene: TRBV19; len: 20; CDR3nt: TGTGCCAGTAGTATAGCCGGGCAGGGGTTCGCGGGAGCAAGCACAGATACGCAGTATTTT; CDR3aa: CASSIAGQGFAGASTDTQYF
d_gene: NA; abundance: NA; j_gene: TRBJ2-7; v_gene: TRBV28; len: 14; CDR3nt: TGTGCCAGCAGTTTATTCCCTCAGTGGTACGAGCAGTACTTC; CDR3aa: CASSLFPQWYEQYF
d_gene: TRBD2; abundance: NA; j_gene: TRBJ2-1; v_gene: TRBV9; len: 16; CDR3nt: TGTGCCAGCAGCGTAGCGGGACTAGCAGCCCACAATGAGCAGTTCTTC; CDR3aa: CASSVAGLAAHNEQFF
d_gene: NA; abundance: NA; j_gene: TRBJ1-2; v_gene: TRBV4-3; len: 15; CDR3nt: TGCGCCAGCAGCCAAGAGCCCAGGGGAAGCTATGGCTACACCTTC; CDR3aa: CASSQEPRGSYGYTF
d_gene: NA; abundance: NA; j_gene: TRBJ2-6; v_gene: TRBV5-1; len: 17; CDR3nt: TGCGCCAGCAGTCGGGGTGTTAACTTCTCTGGGGCCAACGTCCTGACTTTC; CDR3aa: CASSRGVNFSGANVLTF
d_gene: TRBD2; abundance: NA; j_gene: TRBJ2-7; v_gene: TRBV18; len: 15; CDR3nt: TGTGCCAGCTCACCCGGACTAGCGGGAGCCAACGAGCAGTACTTC; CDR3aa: CASSPGLAGANEQYF
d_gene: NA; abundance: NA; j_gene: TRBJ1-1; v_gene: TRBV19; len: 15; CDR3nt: TGTGCCAGTAGTATACGCGGCGAGGTGAACACTGAAGCTTTCTTT; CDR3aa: CASSIRGEVNTEAFF
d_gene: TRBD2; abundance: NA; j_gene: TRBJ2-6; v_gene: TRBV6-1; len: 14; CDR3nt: TGTGCCAGCAGTGGGGGGGGTGGGGCCAACGTCCTGACTTTC; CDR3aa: CASSGGGGANVLTF
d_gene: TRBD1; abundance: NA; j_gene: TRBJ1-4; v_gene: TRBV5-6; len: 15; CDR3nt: TGTGCCAGCAGCTTGCCCCGGACAGGTGATGAAAAACTGTTTTTT; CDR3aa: CASSLPRTGDEKLFF
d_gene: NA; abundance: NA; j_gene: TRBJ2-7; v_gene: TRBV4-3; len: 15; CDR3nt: TGCGCCAGCAGCCAAAGCACCGGGAAGAGCTACGAGCAGTACTTC; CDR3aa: CASSQSTGKSYEQYF
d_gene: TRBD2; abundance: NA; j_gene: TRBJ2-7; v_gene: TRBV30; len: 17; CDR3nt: TGTGCCTGGAGTGTAGAAAGGCTAGCGGGACCCCCCTACGAGCAGTACTTC; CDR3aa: CAWSVERLAGPPYEQYF
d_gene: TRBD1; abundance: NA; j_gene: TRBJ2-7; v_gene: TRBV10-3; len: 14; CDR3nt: TGTGCCATCAGTGGGGACAGGGACCTGAACGAGCAGTACTTC; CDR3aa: CAISGDRDLNEQYF
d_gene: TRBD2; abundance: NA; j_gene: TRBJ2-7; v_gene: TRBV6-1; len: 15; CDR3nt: TGTGCCAGCAGCCCGGGACTAGCGGGCCGATACGAGCAGTACTTC; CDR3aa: CASSPGLAGRYEQYF
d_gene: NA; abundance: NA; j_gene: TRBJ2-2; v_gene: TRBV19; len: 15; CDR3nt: TGTGCCAGTAGTTCCCAGGGCGGGACCACCGGGGAGCTGTTTTTT; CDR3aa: CASSSQGGTTGELFF
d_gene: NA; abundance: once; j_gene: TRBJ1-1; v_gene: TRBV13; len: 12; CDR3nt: TGTGCCAGCAGCTTATCGGGAGGTGAAGCTTTCTTT; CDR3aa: CASSLSGGEAFF
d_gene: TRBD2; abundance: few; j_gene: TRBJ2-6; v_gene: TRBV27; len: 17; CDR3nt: TGTGCCAGCACACTATGGACTAGCCGACCTGGGGCCAACGTCCTGACTTTC; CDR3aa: CASTLWTSRPGANVLTF
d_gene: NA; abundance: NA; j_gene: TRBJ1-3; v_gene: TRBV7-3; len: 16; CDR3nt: TGTGCCAGCAGCGAGACAGGTTTCGGCTCTGGAAACACCATATATTTT; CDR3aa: CASSETGFGSGNTIYF
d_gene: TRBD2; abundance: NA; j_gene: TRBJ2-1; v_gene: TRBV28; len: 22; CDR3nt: TGTGCCAGCAGTTTATATTGGGGGGGACTAGCGGCCCCGGTTGGGTCCTACAATGAGCAGTTCTTC; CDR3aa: CASSLYWGGLAAPVGSYNEQFF
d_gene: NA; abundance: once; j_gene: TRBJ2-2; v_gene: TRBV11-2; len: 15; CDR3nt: TGTGCCAGCAGCTTAGGAGGTCCATCAGGGGGGGAGCTGTTTTTT; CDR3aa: CASSLGGPSGGELFF
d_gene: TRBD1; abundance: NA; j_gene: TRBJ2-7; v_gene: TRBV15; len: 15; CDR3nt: TGTGCCACCAGCAGAGATTTAGGGACAGGCTACGAGCAGTACTTC; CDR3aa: CATSRDLGTGYEQYF
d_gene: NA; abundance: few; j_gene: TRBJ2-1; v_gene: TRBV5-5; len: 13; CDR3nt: TGTGCCAGCAGCCTAGCATCCTACAATGAGCAGTTCTTC; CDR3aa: CASSLASYNEQFF
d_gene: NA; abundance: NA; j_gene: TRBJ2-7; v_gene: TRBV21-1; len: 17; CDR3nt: TGTGCCAGCAGCAAAGAACGACACGACCGATTTTCCTACGAGCAGTACTTC; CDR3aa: CASSKERHDRFSYEQYF
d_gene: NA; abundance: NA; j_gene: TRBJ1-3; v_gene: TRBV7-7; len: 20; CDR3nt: TGTGCCAGCAGCCCCCAGGGTAGGCCCAGCCCCGAATGGGCTGGAAACACCATATATTTT; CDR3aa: CASSPQGRPSPEWAGNTIYF
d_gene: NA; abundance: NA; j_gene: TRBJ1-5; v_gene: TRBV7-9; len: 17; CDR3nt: TGTGCCAGCAGCTTAGTTCGCCCGTCGGGAAGCAATCAGCCCCAGCATTTT; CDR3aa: CASSLVRPSGSNQPQHF